This paragraph covers one T cell receptor (beta chain) sequence. TCRdb called the RACE reads again in MiXCR, with one record for every CDR3 protein. The sample consists of about 130,000 distinct CDR3 sequences, about 8.2% of them appearing once. This entry is derived from a study of human T cells and chemical hapten exposure. Study as a whole: How much TCR each sample yielded varied, mostly because pooled library volumes differed slightly.

This sample's time point: healthy volunteer bleed at 2 weeks. RNA extraction used unfractionated whole blood as the source of total RNA. V lost 1 base to trimming and J lost 6 bases; unmatched junction nucleotides: 5. The CDR3 covers 14 residues. Germline V lookup: CDR1 SGHNT, CDR2 YYREEE (reference sequence). The genes are TRBV5-4 and TRBJ1-1; 8 positions match TRBD1. The material sequenced was whole blood. This TCR came from a male donor in good health. Some clones in this sample may be carry-over from other donors' samples. Written as DNA, the CDR3 is TGTGCCAGCAGCTTGCGAGACAGGGGACCTGAAGCTTTCTTT. Translating gives CASSLRDRGPEAFF.